The 17 T cell receptor beta chains listed next were all sequenced from one sample in a study of shared clonotypes between healthy human individuals. This table comes from immunoSEQ multiplex PCR, and its TCRdb copy is limited to in-frame clones, with some not included. The table records around 2.3 million clones, approximately 94% of them present only once. Sequenced material: naive CD4+ T cells sorted from blood. Subset noted: CD45RA+ positively selected. The receptors were sampled from a man aged 18 to 30 in good health.

This sequence joins TRBV10-3 and TRBJ1-2; 8 bases line up with TRBD1. The ends lost 4 bases at V and 6 bases at J; junction bases unmatched: 4. There are 13 residues in the CDR3. Looked up from germline, CDR1 is ENHRY and CDR2 is SYGVKD. The DNA for the CDR3 is TGTGCCATCAGTGGGGGACAGGACAATGGCTACACCTTC. Translated, it gives CAISGGQDNGYTF.

Remarks on this clone: In the same sample, other DNA sequences code for this CDR3. The rearrangement joins TRBV7-9 to TRBJ1-1; D is undetermined. V lost 5 bases and J 1 base, leaving 5 bases between the germline ends. The CDR3 consists of 12 residues. In germline, CDR1 is SEHNR, CDR2 FQNEAQ (reference sequence). The CDR3 coding sequence is TGTGCCAGCAGCCGAGGGAACACTGAAGCTTTCTTT. Amino acids: CASSRGNTEAFF.

CDR3 DNA: TGCAGCTACAGACACCTGAACACTGAAGCTTTCTTT. Amino acids: CSYRHLNTEAFF. This chain joins TRBV29-1 and TRBJ1-1; unclear D gene. This CDR3 is built from 12 residues. Deletions cut 8 bases from V and 0 bases from J, with 10 bases between. In germline, CDR1 is SQVTM, CDR2 ANQGSEA.

This clone showed up just once. The chain carries TRBV7-9 and TRBJ1-3; no clear D. This CDR3 is built from 18 residues. From germline, CDR1 is SEHNR and CDR2 FQNEAQ (reference sequence). Trimming shortened V by 2 bases and J by 4 bases, and 21 bases separated the two germline ends. The CDR3 sequence is CASSLYSSTWDNGNTIYF. In DNA, the CDR3 is TGTGCCAGCAGCTTATACAGCTCAACCTGGGATAACGGAAACACCATATATTTT.

The chain combines TRBV7-5 with TRBJ1-6; TRBD1 was called by the table and not checked on the DNA. TRBV7-5 represents a pseudogene. CDR3 length: 14 residues. The CDR3 DNA reads as TGTGCCAGCAGCTTTACACACTATAATTCACCCCTCCACTTT. Residues: CASSFTHYNSPLHF.

The chain recombines TRBV6-5 with TRBJ1-3; D is undetermined. Germline V lookup: CDR1 MNHEY, CDR2 SVGAGI. Trimming pared 6 bases from V and 1 base from J, leaving 13 bases between. This CDR3 spans 15 amino acids. The DNA for the CDR3 is TGTGCCAGCAGCCGCGGGAAGGCATCTGGAAACACCATATATTTT. This codes for CASSRGKASGNTIYF.

As concerns this clone: At the DNA level, this CDR3 is encoded by other sequences in the same sample as well. The chain is built from TRBV4-1 and TRBJ1-3; D remains unclear. Per germline, CDR1 MGHRA and CDR2 YSYEKL. There are 15 residues in the CDR3. Deletions cut 0 bases from V and 4 bases from J, with 10 bases between. CDR3 nucleotides: TGCGCCAGCAGCCAAGAAGGAACTAGAGGAAACACCATATATTTT. As protein: CASSQEGTRGNTIYF.

This clone appeared once. The chain carries TRBV19 and TRBJ1-5; 9 bases fit TRBD1. V trimming: 3 bases; J trimming: 16 bases; junction bases outside the gene matches: 10. Germline loops: CDR1 LNHDA, CDR2 SQIVND (reference sequence). The CDR3 spans 13 residues. CDR3: CASSIVRDREEHF. The CDR3, as DNA: TGTGCCAGTAGTATTGTGAGGGACAGGGAGGAACATTTT.

The chain recombines TRBV6-5 with TRBJ2-3; 8 bases are a match to TRBD1. The CDR3 is 15 residues long. The V gene end was trimmed by 0 bases and the J gene end by 6 bases; junction bases not matched to a gene: 5. Germline loops: CDR1 MNHEY, CDR2 SVGAGI. The CDR3 DNA follows: TGTGCCAGCAGTTACTCGAATCAGGGGGCCGATACGCAGTATTTT. It specifies CASSYSNQGADTQYF.

The genes are TRBV7-2 and TRBJ2-5, with TRBD2 identical over 14 bases. The CDR3 is 16 residues long. Unmatched junction bases numbered 1, after V lost 3 bases and J lost 1 base. The germline V gene encodes CDR1 SGHTA and CDR2 FQGNSA. CDR3 bases: TGTGCCAGCAGCTTGACTAGCGGGAGGGCCCAAGAGACCCAGTACTTC. Translated: CASSLTSGRAQETQYF.

V is TRBV29-1 and J is TRBJ1-1; D unresolved. V was clipped by 4 bases and J by 2 bases, with 8 bases between them. The CDR3 spans 12 residues. CDR1 is SQVTM and CDR2 is ANQGSEA in the germline V gene. The CDR3 protein is CSVAGPNTEAFF. The DNA of the CDR3 is TGCAGCGTTGCCGGGCCTAACACTGAAGCTTTCTTT.

This chain joins TRBV7-6 and TRBJ2-2; possibly TRBD1 for D (6 bases). Per the germline V gene, CDR1 is SGHVS and CDR2 is FNYEAQ. This CDR3 comprises 16 residues. The germline V and J ends were trimmed by 0 bases and 2 bases, with 10 bases remaining between them. DNA of the CDR3: TGTGCCAGCAGCTTAGCCGGGACAAGAAACACCGGGGAGCTGTTTTTT. Its protein product is CASSLAGTRNTGELFF.

This rearrangement joins TRBV11-2 to TRBJ2-7; D is unclear. Germline CDR1 is SGHAT and CDR2 is FQNNGV. The germline V and J ends were trimmed by 0 bases and 6 bases, with 6 bases remaining between them. The CDR3 runs 12 residues. The CDR3 here is CASSLEKGEQYF. DNA for the CDR3: TGTGCCAGCAGCTTAGAGAAGGGCGAGCAGTACTTC.

The rearrangement joins TRBV18 to TRBJ2-2; TRBD1 agrees at 7 bases. With 5 bases clipped from V and 3 bases from J, the junction kept 6 bases outside the gene matches. This CDR3 comprises 15 residues. The germline gives CDR1 KGHSH, CDR2 LQKENI. DNA for the CDR3: TGTGCCAGCTCATCTGACAGGGCGGACACCGGGGAGCTGTTTTTT. Protein: CASSSDRADTGELFF.

The chain recombines TRBV10-3 with TRBJ2-7, with 9 nucleotides matching TRBD2. Germline CDR1 and CDR2: ENHRY and SYGVKD. This CDR3 spans 14 amino acids. Trimming cost V 5 bases and J 4 bases; bases outside gene matches: 6. CDR3 sequence (DNA): TGTGCCATCAGTCTTAGCGGGAGCCATTACGAGCAGTACTTC. Protein: CAISLSGSHYEQYF.

J is TRBJ2-1 and V is TRBV30, with D unclear. From germline, CDR1 is GTSNPN and CDR2 SVGIG (reference sequence). Trimming removed 5 bases at V and 6 bases at J, with 17 bases between. CDR3 length: 14 residues. The CDR3: CAWSPRGNINEQFF. CDR3 nucleotide sequence: TGTGCCTGGTCGCCGAGAGGAAATATCAATGAGCAGTTCTTC.

The chain has TRBV27 and TRBJ2-1, with D tentatively TRBD2 (6 bases). The germline CDR1 and CDR2 sequences are MNHEY and SMNVEV (reference sequence). V shed 5 bases and J shed 8 bases, with 25 bases lying between them. The CDR3 is 17 amino acids. In DNA, the CDR3 is TGTGCCAGCAGTGGGAGAGGAGGGATAGGGGTGATCGATGAGCAGTTCTTC. This codes for CASSGRGGIGVIDEQFF.